The source of this T cell receptor (beta chain) is a study of T cell responses to AZD1222 COVID-19 vaccine. TCRdb keeps only in-frame clones here, not all; method: immunoSEQ multiplex PCR. The data show just over 70,000 clones, less than 85% seen once. Study-wide points: Just a handful of people given AZD1222 tested seropositive at baseline. Most donors were white British, females outnumbered males, and clonal diversity was possibly underestimated. In the spike-specific TCR repertoire, nearly half reportedly target unmutated variant regions.

This clone was seen just once. The target antigen is unknown. Losses at the gene ends were 1 base for V and 1 base for J; bases not matched to a gene: 9. Germline CDR1 reads LGHNA; CDR2 reads YNFKEQ. The CDR3 length is 17 residues. The TCR was taken from an adult in good health. The sample was peripheral blood, taken on day 0 of AZD1222 vaccination. The chain is built from TRBV4-2 and TRBJ1-1; 7 bases align to TRBD1. CDR3 DNA sequence: TGTGCCAGCAGCCAAGTGTTAGGACAGGTAAAGAACACTGAAGCTTTCTTT. This translates into CASSQVLGQVKNTEAFF.